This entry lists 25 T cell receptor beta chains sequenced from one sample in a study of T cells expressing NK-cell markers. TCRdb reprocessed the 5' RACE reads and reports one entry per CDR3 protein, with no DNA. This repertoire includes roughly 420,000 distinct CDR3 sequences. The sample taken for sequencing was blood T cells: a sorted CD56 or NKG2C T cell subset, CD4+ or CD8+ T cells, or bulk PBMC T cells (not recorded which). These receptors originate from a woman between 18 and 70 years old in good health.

CDR3 loop: CAISESGTMVAGAKNIQYF. This chain joins TRBV10-3 and TRBJ2-4; without DNA, the TCRdb call of TRBD2 cannot be checked. CDR3 length: 19 amino acids. Germline V gene lookup returns CDR1 ENHRY and CDR2 SYGVKD.

The CDR3 sequence: CASRGQGPGNTEAFF. This chain uses TRBV6-1 with TRBJ1-1; the TCRdb D gene call, TRBD1, has no DNA to confirm it. The CDR3 sequence is 15 residues long. CDR1 MNHNS and CDR2 SASEGT come from the germline V gene.

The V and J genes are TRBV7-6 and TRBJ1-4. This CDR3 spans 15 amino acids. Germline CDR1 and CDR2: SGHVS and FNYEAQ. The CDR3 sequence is CASSPLVGENEKLFF.

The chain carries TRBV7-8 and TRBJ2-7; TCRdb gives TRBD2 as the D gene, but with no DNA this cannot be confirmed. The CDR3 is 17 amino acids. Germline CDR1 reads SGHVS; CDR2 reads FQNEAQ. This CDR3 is CASSLVGSGSTTGEQYF. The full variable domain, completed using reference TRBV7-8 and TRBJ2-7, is GAGVSQSPRYKVAKRGQDVALRCDPISGHVSLFWYQQALGQGPEFLTYFQNEAQLDKSGLPSDRFFAERPEGSVSTLKIQRTQQEDSAVYLCASSLVGSGSTTGEQYFGPGTRLTVT.

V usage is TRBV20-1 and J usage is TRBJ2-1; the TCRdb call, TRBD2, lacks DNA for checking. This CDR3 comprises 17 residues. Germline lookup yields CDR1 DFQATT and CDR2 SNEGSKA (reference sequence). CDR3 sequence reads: CSARDSERGGRRNEQFF.

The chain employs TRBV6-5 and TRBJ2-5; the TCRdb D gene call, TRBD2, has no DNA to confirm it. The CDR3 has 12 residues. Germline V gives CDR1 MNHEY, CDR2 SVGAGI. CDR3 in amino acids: CASRTSAETQYF.

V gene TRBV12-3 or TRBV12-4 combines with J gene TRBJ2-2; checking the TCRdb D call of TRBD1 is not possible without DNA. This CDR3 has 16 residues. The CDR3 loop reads CASSPDRVLGTGELFF.

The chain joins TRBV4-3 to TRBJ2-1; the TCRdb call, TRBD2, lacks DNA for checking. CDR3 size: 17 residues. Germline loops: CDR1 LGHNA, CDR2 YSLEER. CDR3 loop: CASSQSAYGGAYNEQFF.

The CDR3 spells CASSSRSGTYEQYF. This chain links TRBV7-2 with TRBJ2-7. Germline V gene data show CDR1 as SGHTA and CDR2 as FQGNSA. The CDR3 runs 14 residues.

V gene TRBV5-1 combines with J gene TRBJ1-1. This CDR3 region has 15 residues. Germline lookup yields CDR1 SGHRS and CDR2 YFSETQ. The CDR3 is CASSRAGNPDTEAFF.

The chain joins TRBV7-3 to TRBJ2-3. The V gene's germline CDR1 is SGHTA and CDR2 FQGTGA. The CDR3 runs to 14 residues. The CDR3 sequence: CASSLMGSTDTQYF. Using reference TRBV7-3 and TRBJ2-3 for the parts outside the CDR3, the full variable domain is GAGVSQTPSNKVTEKGKYVELRCDPISGHTALYWYRQSLGQGPEFLIYFQGTGAADDSGLPNDRFFAVRPEGSVSTLKIQRTERGDSAVYLCASSLMGSTDTQYFGPGTRLTVL.

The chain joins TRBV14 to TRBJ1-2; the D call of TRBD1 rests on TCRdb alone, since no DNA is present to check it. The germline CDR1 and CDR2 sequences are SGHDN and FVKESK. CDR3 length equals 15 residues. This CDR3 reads CASSQDPGDDYGYTF. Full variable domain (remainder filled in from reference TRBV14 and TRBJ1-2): EAGVTQFPSHSVIEKGQTVTLRCDPISGHDNLYWYRRVMGKEIKFLLHFVKESKQDESGMPNNRFLAERTGGTYSTLKVQPAELEDSGVYFCASSQDPGDDYGYTFGSGTRLTVV.

CDR3 sequence: CASSIGQGGGYSNQPQHF. The rearrangement uses TRBV11-2 and TRBJ1-5; the TCRdb D gene call, TRBD1, has no DNA to confirm it. The CDR3 length is 18 residues. Germline CDR1 is SGHAT and CDR2 is FQNNGV.

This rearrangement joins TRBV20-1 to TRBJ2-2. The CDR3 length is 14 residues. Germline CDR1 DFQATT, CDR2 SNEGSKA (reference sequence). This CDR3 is CSARDSANTGELFF.

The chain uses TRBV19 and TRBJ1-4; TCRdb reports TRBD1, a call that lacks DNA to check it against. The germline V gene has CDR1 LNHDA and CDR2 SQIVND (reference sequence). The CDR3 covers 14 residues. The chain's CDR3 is CASSPRTGLEKLFF.

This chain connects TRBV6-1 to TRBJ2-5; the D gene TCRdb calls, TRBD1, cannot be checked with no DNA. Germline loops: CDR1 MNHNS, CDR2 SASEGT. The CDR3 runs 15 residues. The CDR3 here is CASTPLQGTGETQYF.

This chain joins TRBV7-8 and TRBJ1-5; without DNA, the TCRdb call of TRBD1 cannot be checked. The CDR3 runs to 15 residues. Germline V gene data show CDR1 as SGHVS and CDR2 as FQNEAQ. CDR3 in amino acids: CASSQDRGSNQPQHF. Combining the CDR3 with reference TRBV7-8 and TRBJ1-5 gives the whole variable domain GAGVSQSPRYKVAKRGQDVALRCDPISGHVSLFWYQQALGQGPEFLTYFQNEAQLDKSGLPSDRFFAERPEGSVSTLKIQRTQQEDSAVYLCASSQDRGSNQPQHFGDGTRLSIL.

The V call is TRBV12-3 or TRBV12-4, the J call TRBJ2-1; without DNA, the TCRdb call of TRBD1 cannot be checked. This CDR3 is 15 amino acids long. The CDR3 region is CASIKGTGSYNEQFF.

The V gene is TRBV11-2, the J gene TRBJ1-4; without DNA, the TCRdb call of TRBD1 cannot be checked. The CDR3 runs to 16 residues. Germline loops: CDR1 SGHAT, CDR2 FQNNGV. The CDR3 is CASSLALTGFNEKLFF.

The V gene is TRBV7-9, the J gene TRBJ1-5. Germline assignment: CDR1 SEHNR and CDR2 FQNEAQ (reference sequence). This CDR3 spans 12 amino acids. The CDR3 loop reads CASSSNNIPQHF. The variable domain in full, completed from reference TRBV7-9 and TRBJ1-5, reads DTGVSQNPRHKITKRGQNVTFRCDPISEHNRLYWYRQTLGQGPEFLTYFQNEAQLEKSRLLSDRFSAERPKGSFSTLEIQRTEQGDSAMYLCASSSNNIPQHFGDGTRLSIL.

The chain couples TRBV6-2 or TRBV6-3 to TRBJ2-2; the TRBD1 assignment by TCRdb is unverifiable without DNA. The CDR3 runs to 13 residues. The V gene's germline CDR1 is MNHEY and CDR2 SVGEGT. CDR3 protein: CASSYDRAGELFF.

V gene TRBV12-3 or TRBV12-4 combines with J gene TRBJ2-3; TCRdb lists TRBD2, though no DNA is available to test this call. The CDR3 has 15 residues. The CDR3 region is CASSWTFTSTDTQYF.

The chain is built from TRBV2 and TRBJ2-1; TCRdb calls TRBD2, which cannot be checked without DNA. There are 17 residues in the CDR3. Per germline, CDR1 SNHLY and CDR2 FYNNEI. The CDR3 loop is CASLGHGRAGSYNEQFF.

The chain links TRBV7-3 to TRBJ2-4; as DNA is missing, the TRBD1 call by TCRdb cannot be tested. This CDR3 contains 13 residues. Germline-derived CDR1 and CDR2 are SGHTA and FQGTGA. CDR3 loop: CASSPTTGDIQYF.

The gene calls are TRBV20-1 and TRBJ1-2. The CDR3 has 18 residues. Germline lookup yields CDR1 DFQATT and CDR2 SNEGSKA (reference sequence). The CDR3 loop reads CSASGGRRTQDAAYGYTF.